One TCR beta chain is described in this entry. The CDR3 has 15 residues. CDR1 is GTSNPN and CDR2 is SVGIG in the germline V gene (reference sequence). With 4 bases clipped from V and 6 bases from J, the junction kept 8 bases outside the gene matches. These data originate in a study of OX40 agonist ivuxolimab in advanced cancers. The protocol was immunoSEQ multiplex PCR, while the TCRdb copy is restricted to in-frame clones and leaves out a portion. The data show tens of thousands of clones, approximately 87% seen once. This TCR was recovered from an adult with an advanced solid tumor such as melanoma, head and neck, liver or kidney cancer. The material was CD4+ or CD8+ T cells sorted from blood, obtained in a trial of the OX40 agonist ivuxolimab. The rearrangement joins TRBV30 to TRBJ2-3; TRBD2 aligns across 12 bases. The CDR3 nucleotides are TGTGCCTGGAACCGACTAGCGGGGGCCCGGGATACGCAGTATTTT. It is translated as CAWNRLAGARDTQYF. Based on the CDR3 plus reference TRBV30 and TRBJ2-3, the full variable domain is SQTIHQWPATLVQPVGSPLSLECTVEGTSNPNLYWYRQAAGRGLQLLFYSVGIGQISSEVPQNLSASRPQDRQFILSSKKLLLSDSGFYLCAWNRLAGARDTQYFGPGTRLTVL.